This T cell receptor beta chain was identified in a study of blood T cell repertoires in COVID-19. About the research overall: Acute and convalescent COVID-19 specimens originated in the United States, Italy and Spain. Sample material is recorded as cDNA or gDNA derived from T cells, B-cell-depleted T cells, or PBMCs.

In the original analysis: Amplified reference gene primers provided the basis for estimating nucleated cell counts. Measured with immunoSEQ multiplex PCR; TCRdb has only the in-frame clones, and not every one. That table gives V, J and clone size, and the DNA gave D and trimming. Of roughly 74,000 clones listed, just under 85% are singletons. The clonotype was recovered from a man between 65 and 80 years old with acute or convalescent COVID-19. Material for sequencing was peripheral blood.

The CDR3 DNA is TGTGCCAGCAGTTACTCGGGACATATCAATGAGCAGTTCTTC. It yields the protein CASSYSGHINEQFF. The chain has TRBV6-5 and TRBJ2-1; perhaps TRBD1 as D (6 bases). The CDR3 sequence is 14 residues long. V was clipped by 0 bases and J by 6 bases, with 9 bases between them. Germline V gene sequence: CDR1 MNHEY, CDR2 SVGAGI.